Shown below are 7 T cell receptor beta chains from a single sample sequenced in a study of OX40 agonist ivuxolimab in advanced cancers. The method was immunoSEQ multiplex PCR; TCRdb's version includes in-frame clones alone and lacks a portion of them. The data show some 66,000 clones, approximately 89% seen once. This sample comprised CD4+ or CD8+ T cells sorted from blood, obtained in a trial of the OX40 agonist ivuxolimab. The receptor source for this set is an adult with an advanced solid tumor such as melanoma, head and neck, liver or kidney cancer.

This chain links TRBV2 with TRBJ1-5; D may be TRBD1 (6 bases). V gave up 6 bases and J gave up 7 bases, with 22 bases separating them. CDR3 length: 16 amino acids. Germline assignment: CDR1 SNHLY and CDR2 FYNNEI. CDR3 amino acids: CASSGAGALAEQPQHF. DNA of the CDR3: TGTGCCAGCAGCGGAGCAGGGGCCCTCGCGGAACAGCCCCAGCATTTT.

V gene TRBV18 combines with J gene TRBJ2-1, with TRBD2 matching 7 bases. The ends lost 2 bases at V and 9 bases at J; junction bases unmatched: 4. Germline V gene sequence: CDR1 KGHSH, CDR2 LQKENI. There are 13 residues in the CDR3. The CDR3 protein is CASSPGGGSEQFF. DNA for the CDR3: TGTGCCAGCTCACCAGGGGGGGGAAGTGAGCAGTTCTTC.

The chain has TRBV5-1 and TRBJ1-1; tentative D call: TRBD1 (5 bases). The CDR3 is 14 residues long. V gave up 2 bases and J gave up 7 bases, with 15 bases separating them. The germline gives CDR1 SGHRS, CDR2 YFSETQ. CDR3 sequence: CASSFLKDGGEAFF. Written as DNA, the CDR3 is TGCGCCAGCAGCTTCTTAAAAGATGGGGGTGAAGCTTTCTTT.

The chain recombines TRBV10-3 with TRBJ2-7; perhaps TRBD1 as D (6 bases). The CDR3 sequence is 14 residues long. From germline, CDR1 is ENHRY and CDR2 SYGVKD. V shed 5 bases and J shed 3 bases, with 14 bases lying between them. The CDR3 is CAISPPGQLYEQYF. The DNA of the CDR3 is TGTGCCATCAGTCCGCCCGGACAGCTCTACGAGCAGTACTTC.

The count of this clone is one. CDR3 sequence: CASSTLAGSSYNEQFF. The DNA for the CDR3 is TGTGCCAGCAGCACTCTAGCGGGAAGCTCCTACAATGAGCAGTTCTTC. V and J are TRBV5-4 and TRBJ2-1; 9 nucleotides align to TRBD2. The V segment lost 4 bases and the J segment 0 bases; nucleotides outside the gene matches: 5. Looked up from germline, CDR1 is SGHNT and CDR2 is YYREEE (reference sequence). This CDR3 region has 16 residues.

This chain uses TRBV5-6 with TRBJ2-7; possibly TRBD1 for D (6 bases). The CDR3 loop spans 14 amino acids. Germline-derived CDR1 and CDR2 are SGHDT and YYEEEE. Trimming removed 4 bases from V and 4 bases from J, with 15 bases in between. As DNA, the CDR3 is TGTGCCAGCAGCGCCTTGACAGGTACATACGAGCAGTACTTC. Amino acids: CASSALTGTYEQYF.

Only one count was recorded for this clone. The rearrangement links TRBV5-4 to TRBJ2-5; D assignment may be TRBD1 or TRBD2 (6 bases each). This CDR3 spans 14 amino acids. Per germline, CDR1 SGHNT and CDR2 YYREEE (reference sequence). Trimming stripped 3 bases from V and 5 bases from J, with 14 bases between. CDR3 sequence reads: CASSSTRGEETQYF. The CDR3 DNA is TGTGCCAGCAGCTCGACTAGGGGGGAGGAGACCCAGTACTTC.